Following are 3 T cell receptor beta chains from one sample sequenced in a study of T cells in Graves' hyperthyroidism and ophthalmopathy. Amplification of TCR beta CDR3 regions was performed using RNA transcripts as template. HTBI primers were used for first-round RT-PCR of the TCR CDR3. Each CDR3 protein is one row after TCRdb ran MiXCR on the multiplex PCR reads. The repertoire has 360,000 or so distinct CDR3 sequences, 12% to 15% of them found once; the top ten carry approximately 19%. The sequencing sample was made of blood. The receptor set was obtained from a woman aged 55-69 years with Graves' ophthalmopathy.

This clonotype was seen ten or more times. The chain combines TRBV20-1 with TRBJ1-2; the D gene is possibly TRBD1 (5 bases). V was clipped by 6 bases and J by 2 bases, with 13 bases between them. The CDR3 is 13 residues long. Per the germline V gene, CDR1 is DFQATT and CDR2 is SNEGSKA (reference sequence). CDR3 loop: CSAQAGRNYGYTF. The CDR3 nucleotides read TGCAGTGCCCAGGCGGGACGAAACTATGGCTACACCTTC.

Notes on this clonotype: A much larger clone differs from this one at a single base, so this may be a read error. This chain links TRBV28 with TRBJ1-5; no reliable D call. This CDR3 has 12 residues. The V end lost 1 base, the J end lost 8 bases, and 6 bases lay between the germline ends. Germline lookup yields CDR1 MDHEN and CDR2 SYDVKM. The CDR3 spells CASSLLSKPQHF. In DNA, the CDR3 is TGTGCCAGCAGTTTATTGTCCAAGCCCCAGCATTTT.

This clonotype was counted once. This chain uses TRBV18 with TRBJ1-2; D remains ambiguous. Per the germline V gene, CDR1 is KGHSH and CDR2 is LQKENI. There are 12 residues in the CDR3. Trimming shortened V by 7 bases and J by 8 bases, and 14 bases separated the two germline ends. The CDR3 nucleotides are TGTGCCAGCTTTGGCCCGACGAACGGCTACACCTTC. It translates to CASFGPTNGYTF.